These T cell receptor beta chains were read from a single sample in a study of T cell responses to AZD1222 COVID-19 vaccine. Only in-frame clones appear in the TCRdb table, and some are missing; sequencing was by immunoSEQ multiplex PCR. The sample comprises around 120,000 clones, around 92% of which are singletons, and over 0.95% rests with the top ten. The sample was peripheral blood, taken on day 0 of AZD1222 vaccination. Receptors originate from an adult in good health. Both conserved end residues are part of each CDR3. The order of the fields is V gene, CDR3 length, D gene, clone size, J gene, CDR3 DNA, CDR3 protein. The D gene is left open where the match is weak. For some rows the clone size is stated as once, few or many, or as a class when expanded; others skip it.

TRBV6-5,11,NA,once,TRBJ2-7,TGTGCCAGCAGTTCCAGGGGCGAGCAGTACTTC,CASSSRGEQYF
TRBV7-9,14,NA,NA,TRBJ2-1,TGTGCCAGCAGCTTACCGGACACTGACAATGAGCAGTTCTTC,CASSLPDTDNEQFF
TRBV7-9,15,NA,NA,TRBJ2-7,TGTGCCAGCAGCTTAGTGGTTCAGGGGTTTGCCGAGCAGTACTTC,CASSLVVQGFAEQYF
TRBV6-5,15,TRBD1,once,TRBJ1-1,TGTGCCAGCAGTTGGGCGACAGGGGTTGGCACTGAAGCTTTCTTT,CASSWATGVGTEAFF
TRBV20-1,14,TRBD1,once,TRBJ1-2,TGCAGTGCTAGTAGGGCAGGGGGACGCTATGGCTACACCTTC,CSASRAGGRYGYTF
TRBV15,14,NA,NA,TRBJ1-4,TGTGCCACCAGCACCGGGAAGGGAAGCGAAAAACTGTTTTTT,CATSTGKGSEKLFF
TRBV6-6,15,NA,NA,TRBJ1-5,TGTGCCAGCACTACATATAGGGTTAGCAATCAGCCCCAGCATTTT,CASTTYRVSNQPQHF
TRBV2,12,NA,NA,TRBJ2-1,TGTGCCAGCAGTGAGGACCTTCGTGAGCAGTTCTTC,CASSEDLREQFF
TRBV7-2,17,TRBD1,NA,TRBJ2-7,TGTGCCAGCAGCTTAACGGGGACAGGGGGCTTCGGGTACGAGCAGTACTTC,CASSLTGTGGFGYEQYF
TRBV7-3,15,NA,few,TRBJ1-2,TGTGCCAGCAGCCCAGGAATAGGGGAAGGCTATGGCTACACCTTC,CASSPGIGEGYGYTF
TRBV7-5,17,NA,NA,TRBJ1-1,TGTGCCAGAAGCTTAATAGGGTTGGACAGGGAAAGCACTGAAGCTTTCTTT,CARSLIGLDRESTEAFF
TRBV7-9,14,NA,NA,TRBJ1-4,TGTGCCAGCAGCCCTGGGGGGGAAGGTGAAAAACTGTTTTTT,CASSPGGEGEKLFF
TRBV10-3,20,TRBD1,NA,TRBJ2-3,TGTGCCATCAGCGCCCACCGGGACAGGGGACACACGACTAGCACAGATACGCAGTATTTT,CAISAHRDRGHTTSTDTQYF
TRBV5-3,14,NA,NA,TRBJ1-5,TGTGCCAGAAGCTTGAACGGGGTCAATCAGCCCCAGCATTTT,CARSLNGVNQPQHF
TRBV2,14,NA,NA,TRBJ2-1,TGTGCCAGCAGTGATCTCGGGGGAGAGAATGAGCAGTTCTTC,CASSDLGGENEQFF
TRBV5-4,15,NA,few,TRBJ2-7,TGTGCCAGCAGCTTAACTTGGGCAGGTTCCTACGAGCAGTACTTC,CASSLTWAGSYEQYF
TRBV9,15,NA,NA,TRBJ2-1,TGTGCCAGCAGCGTAGCAGCGAGTTGGACCAATGAGCAGTTCTTC,CASSVAASWTNEQFF
TRBV7-6,15,NA,NA,TRBJ2-7,TGTGCCAGCAGACGCGACGAGGGGTGGAAATACGAGCAGTACTTC,CASRRDEGWKYEQYF
TRBV6-5,14,NA,once,TRBJ1-5,TGTGCCAGCAGTTACTCGAGTAAAATACAGCCCCAGCATTTT,CASSYSSKIQPQHF
TRBV30,13,NA,NA,TRBJ1-6,TGTGCCGGACAGACCCGCGGCAGATCACCCCTCCACTTT,CAGQTRGRSPLHF
TRBV18,13,NA,NA,TRBJ1-2,TGTGCCAGCTCACCGGTCCGGGACTATGGCTACACCTTC,CASSPVRDYGYTF
TRBV29-1,19,TRBD2,NA,TRBJ2-3,TGCAGCGTTGAAGATCCGCCGCCCACTAGCGGGAAAAGCACAGATACGCAGTATTTT,CSVEDPPPTSGKSTDTQYF
TRBV6-1,14,TRBD2,NA,TRBJ2-3,TGTGCCAGCAGTGAAAGGCGGGGGGGAGATACGCAGTATTTT,CASSERRGGDTQYF
TRBV5-1,16,TRBD2,NA,TRBJ2-2,TGCGCCAGCAGCGGACTAGCGGGAGCTATAGCCGGGGAGCTGTTTTTT,CASSGLAGAIAGELFF
TRBV29-1,13,TRBD1,NA,TRBJ2-3,TGCAGCGCGGACAGGGAGGGCACAGATACGCAGTATTTT,CSADREGTDTQYF
TRBV7-2,12,NA,NA,TRBJ1-4,TGTGCCAGCAGCCCCCAGGGTGAAAAACTGTTTTTT,CASSPQGEKLFF
TRBV24-1,16,NA,NA,TRBJ1-2,TGTGCCACCAGTGATAATCCGGGGGCGCATAACTATGGCTACACCTTC,CATSDNPGAHNYGYTF
TRBV9,16,TRBD1,NA,TRBJ1-2,TGTGCCAGCAGCGGTTGGACAGGGGACGGGAACTATGGCTACACCTTC,CASSGWTGDGNYGYTF
TRBV3-1/TRBV3-2,16,TRBD2,NA,TRBJ2-1,TGTGCCAGCAGCCAAGAGGTTGGACTAGCGGGAGGTGAGCAGTTCTTC,CASSQEVGLAGGEQFF
TRBV7-3,14,NA,NA,TRBJ2-2,TGTGCCAGCAGTACGGGATTCGACACCGGGGAGCTGTTTTTT,CASSTGFDTGELFF
TRBV3-1/TRBV3-2,16,TRBD2,once,TRBJ2-3,TGTGCCAGCAGCCTCGGACTAGCGGGGGGGAGGGATACGCAGTATTTT,CASSLGLAGGRDTQYF
TRBV3-1/TRBV3-2,13,TRBD2,once,TRBJ2-7,TGTGCCAGCAGCCCTAGCGGGAGATACGAGCAGTACTTC,CASSPSGRYEQYF
TRBV2,14,NA,NA,TRBJ2-6,TGTGCCAGCAGTCAGGGCTCTGGGGCCAACGTCCTGACTTTC,CASSQGSGANVLTF
TRBV18,13,NA,NA,TRBJ1-6,TGTGCCAGCTCACCAATCGGGGATTCACCCCTCCACTTT,CASSPIGDSPLHF
TRBV27,11,TRBD2,once,TRBJ2-7,TGTGCCAGCATCCTGCGGGGGACCGCGGACTTC,CASILRGTADF
TRBV2,15,TRBD1,NA,TRBJ2-7,TGTGCCAGCAGTGAAGGAGCCAGGGGGCCTTACGAGCAGTACTTC,CASSEGARGPYEQYF
TRBV13,14,TRBD2,NA,TRBJ2-3,TGTGCCAGCAGCCCTGGACTAGATATTGGTACGCAGTATTTT,CASSPGLDIGTQYF
TRBV9,17,NA,NA,TRBJ1-6,TGTGCCAGCAGCGTAGCTACCGCCAGCTCCTATAATTCACCCCTCCACTTT,CASSVATASSYNSPLHF
TRBV3-1/TRBV3-2,13,NA,NA,TRBJ1-1,TGTGCCAGCAGCCTAGGGGGGAACACTGAAGCTTTCTTT,CASSLGGNTEAFF
TRBV5-4,14,TRBD1,NA,TRBJ2-2,TGTGCCAGCCAGGGACAGCCGAACACCGGGGAGCTGTTTTTT,CASQGQPNTGELFF
TRBV5-4,15,TRBD2,NA,TRBJ2-5,TGTGCCAGCAGCTTGGCTAGCGGGGTCCAAGAGACCCAGTACTTC,CASSLASGVQETQYF
TRBV30,12,NA,NA,TRBJ1-2,TGTGCCTGGAGTCAAGACTACGGGGGGTACACCTTC,CAWSQDYGGYTF
TRBV3-1/TRBV3-2,14,TRBD1,NA,TRBJ2-1,TGTGCCAGCAGCTACACAGGGGCCTCCGGTGAGCAGTTCTTC,CASSYTGASGEQFF
TRBV28,13,NA,NA,TRBJ1-2,TGTGCCAGCAGTTTAGAACCACTCTATGGCTACACCTTC,CASSLEPLYGYTF
TRBV5-1,15,TRBD1,NA,TRBJ1-1,TGCGCCAGCAGCGATGGGACAGGCGAAAACACTGAAGCTTTCTTT,CASSDGTGENTEAFF
TRBV2,13,TRBD1,NA,TRBJ1-2,TGTGCCAGCAGTGGGGACAGCACCTTTGGCTACACCTTC,CASSGDSTFGYTF
TRBV7-9,16,NA,once,TRBJ2-1,TGTGCCAGCAGCTTGGCGGTTGGGGGCCTCGACAATGAGCAGTTCTTC,CASSLAVGGLDNEQFF
TRBV2,12,NA,NA,TRBJ1-2,TGTGCCAGCACAACTGATCATGGGGGCTACACCTTC,CASTTDHGGYTF
TRBV10-1,16,TRBD2,NA,TRBJ2-1,TGCGCCGGCGGGACTAGTCACTCCAGCTCCTACAATGAGCAGTTCTTC,CAGGTSHSSSYNEQFF
TRBV29-1,14,TRBD2,NA,TRBJ2-7,TGCAGCGTTCCGACGGGACTAGAAGGTCACGAGCAGTACTTC,CSVPTGLEGHEQYF
TRBV5-1,17,TRBD2,NA,TRBJ2-5,TGCGCCAGCAGCGGTGGATTAGCGGGAGGGCCGGAAGAGACCCAGTACTTC,CASSGGLAGGPEETQYF
TRBV5-1,13,NA,NA,TRBJ2-7,TGCGCCAGCAGATACCGGGACCCCGACGAGCAGTACTTC,CASRYRDPDEQYF
TRBV5-1,14,NA,NA,TRBJ1-3,TGCGCCAGCAGCTTGGAGGGGATCGGAAACACCATATATTTT,CASSLEGIGNTIYF
TRBV5-5,15,TRBD1,NA,TRBJ2-5,TGTGCCAGCAGCTTGAGGGCAGGGGGCGGAGAGACCCAGTACTTC,CASSLRAGGGETQYF
TRBV28,13,NA,NA,TRBJ1-5,TGTGCCAGCAGTTTAGACGGGAATCAGCCCCAGCATTTT,CASSLDGNQPQHF